Listed here is a single T cell receptor beta chain. Original processing notes: Estimation of nucleated cell counts was performed using reference gene primer amplification. This table comes from immunoSEQ multiplex PCR, and its TCRdb copy is limited to in-frame clones, with some not included. V, J and clone size reflect that table, while D and trimming were determined from the DNA. The sample lists roughly 150,000 clones, approximately 80% occurring once. V dropped 0 bases and J dropped 8; count of bases not matched to a gene: 5. Germline V lookup: CDR1 SGHVS, CDR2 FQNEAQ. CDR3 length equals 15 residues. The data derive from a study of blood T cell repertoires in COVID-19. For the study at large: From the United States, Italy and Spain came samples of acute and convalescent COVID-19. The cDNA or gDNA used as material had been derived from T cells, B-cell-depleted T cells, or PBMCs.

The sequenced sample consisted of peripheral blood. V and J are TRBV7-8 and TRBJ1-4; 8 bases line up with TRBD1. This clonotype originated in a woman aged 50 to 60 with acute or convalescent COVID-19. CDR3 sequence reads: CASSLAPDRVEKLFF. The CDR3 DNA follows: TGTGCCAGCAGCTTAGCGCCGGACAGGGTCGAAAAACTGTTTTTT.